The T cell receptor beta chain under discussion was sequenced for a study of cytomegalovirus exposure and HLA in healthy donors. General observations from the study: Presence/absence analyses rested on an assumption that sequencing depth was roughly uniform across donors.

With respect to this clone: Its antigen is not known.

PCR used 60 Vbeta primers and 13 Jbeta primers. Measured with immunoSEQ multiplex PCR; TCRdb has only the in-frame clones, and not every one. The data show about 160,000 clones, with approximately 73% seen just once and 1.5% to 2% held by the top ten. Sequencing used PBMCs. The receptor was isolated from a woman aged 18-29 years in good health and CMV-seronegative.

The CDR3 here is CASSPPGRVHEQYF. The CDR3 DNA is TGTGCCAGCTCACCACCGGGGAGGGTCCACGAGCAGTACTTC. The gene calls are TRBV18 and TRBJ2-7, with 7 nucleotides matching TRBD2. Germline V lookup: CDR1 KGHSH, CDR2 LQKENI. Trimming cost V 0 bases and J 5 bases; bases outside gene matches: 4. The CDR3 is 14 residues long.